The 17 T cell receptor beta chains in this list originate from one sample, sequenced in a study of T cell changes during pregnancy in multiple sclerosis. TCRdb's copy holds only in-frame clones and misses some; the assay was immunoSEQ multiplex PCR. The sample records tens of thousands of clones, around 90% being singletons. This material consisted of CD4+ T cells from peripheral blood mononuclear cells, taken after pregnancy. The receptors derive from a female donor with multiple sclerosis, enrolled in a pregnancy study.

CDR3 protein: CASSTWDRAVETQYF. The CDR3 DNA reads as TGTGCCAGTAGTACGTGGGACAGGGCGGTAGAGACCCAGTACTTC. The rearrangement uses TRBV19 and TRBJ2-5, with 9 bases fitting TRBD1. Trimming at V came to 4 bases and at J to 4 bases, leaving 7 bases not matched to a gene. CDR1 LNHDA and CDR2 SQIVND come from the germline V gene (reference sequence). The CDR3 runs 15 residues.

The gene calls are TRBV6-5 and TRBJ2-7, with 9 bases matching TRBD1. Germline CDR1 reads MNHEY; CDR2 reads SVGAGI. The CDR3 length is 15 residues. After removal of 6 bases from V and 2 bases from J, the junction contained 8 bases not matched to a gene. DNA for the CDR3: TGTGCCAGCAGGTTACAGGGGGCGCTTCCCTACGAGCAGTACTTC. Translation gives CASRLQGALPYEQYF.

The CDR3 coding sequence is TGCAGTGCAGATCGGAGGAATGGCTACACCTTC. Its protein is CSADRRNGYTF. The chain has TRBV20-1 and TRBJ1-2; D gene unclear. The germline V gene encodes CDR1 DFQATT and CDR2 SNEGSKA (reference sequence). This CDR3 is 11 amino acids long. Trimming left V 6 bases short and J 6 bases short, with 11 bases between.

By its share, this clone is medium-sized (0.01 to 0.1%). V usage is TRBV10-3 and J usage is TRBJ1-1; TRBD1 aligns across 8 bases. CDR3 length: 13 amino acids. The V gene's germline CDR1 is ENHRY and CDR2 SYGVKD. V was pared by 10 bases and J by 5 bases, with 9 bases of the junction left unmatched. This CDR3 reads CATGQGLVTEAFF. As DNA, the CDR3 is TGTGCCACCGGACAGGGATTGGTTACTGAAGCTTTCTTT.

The chain employs TRBV27 and TRBJ2-3; perhaps TRBD1 as D (5 bases). Trimming stripped 5 bases from V and 6 bases from J, with 15 bases between. There are 14 residues in the CDR3. CDR1 and CDR2 (germline): MNHEY, SMNVEV (reference sequence). The CDR3 here is CASSDSLFADTQYF. CDR3 bases: TGTGCCAGCAGTGACAGTCTTTTTGCGGATACGCAGTATTTT.

The chain employs TRBV29-1 and TRBJ2-4; unclear D gene. There are 16 residues in the CDR3. Between the trimmed V and J ends, which lost 4 bases and 2 bases, there was a span of 18 bases. Looked up from germline, CDR1 is SQVTM and CDR2 is ANQGSEA. The CDR3 bases are TGCAGCGTTGTTTGGCGGATTCACCCCCCCAAAAACATTCAGTACTTC. Its protein is CSVVWRIHPPKNIQYF.

The V call is TRBV29-1, the J call TRBJ2-1; D not certain. Germline V gene data show CDR1 as SQVTM and CDR2 as ANQGSEA. This CDR3 has 11 amino acids. V lost 2 bases, J lost 8 bases, and 7 bases lay in between. DNA of the CDR3: TGCAGCGTTGAACTAGGTGATGAGCAGTTCTTC. Amino acids: CSVELGDEQFF.

The chain combines TRBV19 with TRBJ2-7, with 10 positions matching TRBD1. Germline assignment: CDR1 LNHDA and CDR2 SQIVND (reference sequence). The CDR3 runs to 14 residues. J was trimmed by 4 bases and V by 5 bases; bases with no gene match: 5. The chain's CDR3 is CASSGRDRGYEQYF. The CDR3 DNA follows: TGTGCCAGTAGTGGCCGGGACAGGGGTTACGAGCAGTACTTC.

On this clone itself: The same CDR3 is also encoded by other DNA sequences in this sample. The chain uses TRBV9 and TRBJ1-4; the match to TRBD1 covers 8 bases. Losses at the gene ends were 6 bases for V and 7 bases for J; bases not matched to a gene: 11. The CDR3 loop spans 15 amino acids. The germline CDR1 and CDR2 sequences are SGDLS and YYNGEE. The chain's CDR3 is CASTRGGQGGEKLFF. The DNA of the CDR3 is TGTGCCAGCACCCGAGGAGGACAGGGCGGTGAAAAACTGTTTTTT.

V is TRBV7-9 and J is TRBJ1-5; TRBD1 is a possible D gene (6 bases). Between the trimmed V and J ends, which lost 1 base and 10 bases, there was a span of 17 bases. This CDR3 has 15 residues. The germline CDR1 and CDR2 sequences are SEHNR and FQNEAQ (reference sequence). The CDR3 protein is CASSLGGLWGEPQHF. In DNA, the CDR3 is TGTGCCAGCAGCTTAGGGGGGCTTTGGGGTGAACCCCAGCATTTT. Full variable domain (outside the CDR3, taken from reference TRBV7-9 and TRBJ1-5): DTGVSQNPRHKITKRGQNVTFRCDPISEHNRLYWYRQTLGQGPEFLTYFQNEAQLEKSRLLSDRFSAERPKGSFSTLEIQRTEQGDSAMYLCASSLGGLWGEPQHFGDGTRLSIL.

The table lists this clone with a count of one. The chain has TRBV28 and TRBJ1-1, with D possibly matching TRBD1 (6 bases). The V end lost 7 bases, the J end lost 2 bases, and 14 bases lay between the germline ends. There are 14 residues in the CDR3. Germline CDR1 reads MDHEN; CDR2 reads SYDVKM. The CDR3 loop reads CASIIGQPNTEAFF. The CDR3 nucleotides read TGTGCCAGCATCATTGGACAGCCTAACACTGAAGCTTTCTTT.

The chain joins TRBV6-5 to TRBJ1-6, with TRBD1 matching over 7 bases. Losses at the gene ends were 6 bases for V and 7 bases for J; bases not matched to a gene: 6. CDR1 and CDR2 from the germline V gene are MNHEY and SVGAGI. The CDR3 has 14 amino acids. The CDR3 region is CASRPTGNNSPLHF. In nucleotides, the CDR3 is TGTGCCAGCAGACCGACAGGGAACAATTCACCCCTCCACTTT.

The CDR3 sequence is CASSYSRGTEAFF. The DNA of the CDR3 is TGTGCCAGCAGTTACTCGAGAGGCACTGAAGCTTTCTTT. The chain employs TRBV6-5 and TRBJ1-1; no clear D. With 0 bases removed from V and 4 bases from J, the gap between germline ends came to 6 bases. The CDR3 contains 13 residues. CDR1 is MNHEY, CDR2 SVGAGI, per germline.

The chain couples TRBV7-9 to TRBJ2-5; TRBD2 matches 7 bases. Germline values: CDR1 SEHNR, CDR2 FQNEAQ (reference sequence). The CDR3 consists of 15 residues. With V trimmed by 3 bases and J by 7 bases, 11 bases remained unmatched. The CDR3 spells CASSLGVAGEGTQYF. In DNA form, the CDR3 reads TGTGCCAGCAGCTTGGGGGTGGCTGGGGAGGGGACCCAGTACTTC.

The chain joins TRBV19 to TRBJ1-2; D may be TRBD1 (6 bases). Trimming removed 5 bases at V and 9 bases at J, with 16 bases between. The length of the CDR3 is 13 residues. Germline CDR1 and CDR2: LNHDA and SQIVND (reference sequence). As DNA, the CDR3 is TGTGCCAGTAGTGACAGGAATGGTCGGAGCTACACCTTC. The encoded protein is CASSDRNGRSYTF.

This CDR3 is CATSRVLADNEQFF. CDR3 DNA: TGTGCCACCAGCAGAGTTCTAGCGGACAATGAGCAGTTCTTC. This chain connects TRBV15 to TRBJ2-1, with TRBD2 matching 7 bases. J gave up 5 bases and V 1 base, and 2 bases lay outside the gene matches. This CDR3 comprises 14 residues. Germline CDR1 is LNHNV and CDR2 is YYDKDF (reference sequence).

The chain has TRBV2 and TRBJ2-5; 8 bases are a match to TRBD2. J lost 5 bases, V lost 4 bases, and 12 bases had no gene match. CDR1 is SNHLY and CDR2 is FYNNEI in the germline V gene. The CDR3 consists of 16 residues. As DNA, the CDR3 is TGTGCCAGCAGTGGGGGTTTACGGGGGGGCGAGGAGACCCAGTACTTC. This sequence encodes CASSGGLRGGEETQYF.